This TCR beta chain was observed in a study of blood T cells in healthy people across ages. For the second PCR, which ran for roughly 6 to 12 cycles, a sample-barcoded 5' primer and a J-beta primer mix were used. MiXCR, applied by TCRdb to the 5' RACE reads, yields one record per CDR3 protein. The table has about 1,800,000 distinct CDR3 sequences, roughly 28% seen once. Each donor had approximately 10 milliliters of peripheral blood drawn. Study-wide findings and caveats: Per-million-T-cell TCR beta diversity fell roughly linearly with age. Researchers said unsorted PBMCs prevented a conclusive naive versus antigen-experienced comparison. There were more naive CD4+ cells and higher diversity in long-lived donors than in aged donors.

This CDR3 region has 12 residues. Looked up from germline, CDR1 is MNHNS and CDR2 is SASEGT. J gave up 6 bases and V 6 bases, and 0 bases lay outside the gene matches. For this clonotype: No antigen is known for it.

The source of this sequence is a woman aged 25 to 39 in good health. Sequencing was carried out using blood. The chain couples TRBV6-1 to TRBJ1-4, with 8 bases identical to TRBD1. CDR3 nucleotide sequence: TGTGCCAGCAGGACAGGGGATGAAAAACTGTTTTTT. This codes for CASRTGDEKLFF.